The 30 T cell receptor beta chains below all came from one sample that was sequenced in a study of patients and donors after allogeneic stem cell transplantation. TCRdb ran MiXCR on the RT-PCR reads and lists one entry per CDR3 protein. The sample has roughly 190,000 distinct CDR3 sequences, 41% seen once. What was sequenced was blood, either unsorted or a sorted T cell fraction (not recorded which). The receptor set was obtained from a human donor who was either an allogeneic HSCT recipient or a stem cell or donor lymphocyte infusion donor (not recorded which). It is not recorded whose cells these are; they may come from a transplant donor.

The CDR3 DNA follows: TGTGCCAGCAGCTGGGGGACTAGCGGTTTCAACACCGGGGAGCTGTTTTTT. This gives the protein CASSWGTSGFNTGELFF. The chain joins TRBV7-8 to TRBJ2-2; 11 nucleotides agree with TRBD2. The V gene end was trimmed by 4 bases and the J gene end by 2 bases; junction bases not matched to a gene: 6. The CDR3 contains 17 residues. The germline V gene has CDR1 SGHVS and CDR2 FQNEAQ.

This clonotype came up a few times. The chain combines TRBV6-5 with TRBJ1-1; unclear D gene. Germline CDR1 is MNHEY and CDR2 is SVGAGI. CDR3 length: 15 amino acids. V gave up 2 bases and J gave up 1 base, with 11 bases separating them. CDR3 DNA: TGTGCCAGCAGTTACAGGGAATTGTCGAACACTGAAGCTTTCTTT. This translates into CASSYRELSNTEAFF.

Only a few counts were recorded for this clonotype. The chain links TRBV5-1 to TRBJ1-1; D is uncertain. The V end lost 0 bases, the J end lost 1 base, and 7 bases lay between the germline ends. This CDR3 comprises 14 residues. Germline CDR1 and CDR2: SGHRS and YFSETQ. CDR3 in amino acids: CASSLGPRNTEAFF. DNA of the CDR3: TGCGCCAGCAGCTTGGGGCCCAGGAACACTGAAGCTTTCTTT. Variable domain in full (rest from reference TRBV5-1 and TRBJ1-1): KAGVTQTPRYLIKTRGQQVTLSCSPISGHRSVSWYQQTPGQGLQFLFEYFSETQRNKGNFPGRFSGRQFSNSRSEMNVSTLELGDSALYLCASSLGPRNTEAFFGQGTRLTVV.

This clonotype was observed a handful of times. The chain joins TRBV28 to TRBJ2-5, with 12 bases aligning to TRBD2. Trimming at V came to 11 bases and at J to 4 bases, leaving 11 bases not matched to a gene. The length of the CDR3 is 15 residues. The germline CDR1 and CDR2 sequences are MDHEN and SYDVKM. The CDR3 coding sequence is TGTGCCTCAAGACTAGCGGGAGAGGTGGTAGAGACCCAGTACTTC. It specifies CASRLAGEVVETQYF.

In regard to this clonotype: Compared with germline, one end of the junction differs, possibly owing to a read error. J is TRBJ2-1 and V is TRBV6-5, with 11 bases that match TRBD2. Germline V gives CDR1 MNHEY, CDR2 SVGAGI. This CDR3 has 16 residues. CDR3 sequence reads: CTSSPLTSGISDEQFF. Here the CDR3 DNA reads TGTACCAGCAGTCCCCTGACTAGCGGGATTTCAGATGAGCAGTTCTTC.

J is TRBJ1-2 and V is TRBV6-6; 9 bases align to TRBD1. The CDR3 is 14 residues long. Losses at the gene ends were 4 bases for V and 3 bases for J; bases not matched to a gene: 3. From germline, CDR1 is MNHNY and CDR2 SVGAGI (reference sequence). In DNA form, the CDR3 reads TGTGCCAGCAGTTCGACAGGGGGAGACTATGGCTACACCTTC. It specifies CASSSTGGDYGYTF.

The sample holds many counts of this clonotype. J is TRBJ1-5 and V is TRBV7-2; 12 nucleotides align to TRBD1. Germline loops: CDR1 SGHTA, CDR2 FQGNSA. This CDR3 comprises 17 residues. With V trimmed by 7 bases and J by 1 base, 8 bases remained unmatched. The DNA of the CDR3 is TGTGCCAGCATCCGCCGGGACAGGGGGCGCAGCAATCAGCCCCAGCATTTT. Protein product: CASIRRDRGRSNQPQHF. Together with reference TRBV7-2 and TRBJ1-5, the CDR3 gives the full variable domain: GAGVSQSPSNKVTEKGKDVELRCDPISGHTALYWYRQSLGQGLEFLIYFQGNSAPDKSGLPSDRFSAERTGGSVSTLTIQRTQQEDSAVYLCASIRRDRGRSNQPQHFGDGTRLSIL.

The V gene is TRBV9, the J gene TRBJ2-1, with 7 bases aligning to TRBD2. The CDR3 covers 15 residues. The germline CDR1 and CDR2 sequences are SGDLS and YYNGEE. Losses at the gene ends were 0 bases for V and 4 bases for J; bases not matched to a gene: 4. The CDR3 loop is CASSVGASGYNEQFF. DNA of the CDR3: TGTGCCAGCAGCGTAGGGGCTAGCGGTTACAATGAGCAGTTCTTC.

The chain uses TRBV29-1 and TRBJ1-6, with TRBD1 matching 8 bases. J lost 8 bases, V lost 5 bases, and 11 bases had no gene match. The CDR3 is 15 amino acids. The germline CDR1 and CDR2 sequences are SQVTM and ANQGSEA. The CDR3 nucleotides are TGCAGCGTTAGGACCTCCGGGACAGGCGATTCACCCCTCCACTTT. Protein product: CSVRTSGTGDSPLHF.

The V call is TRBV25-1, the J call TRBJ1-5; possibly TRBD1 for D (6 bases). CDR3 size: 15 residues. The germline V and J ends were trimmed by 5 bases and 2 bases, with 13 bases remaining between them. Germline V gene sequence: CDR1 MGHDK, CDR2 SYGVNS. CDR3 sequence reads: CASSNRGAGNQPQHF. In nucleotides, the CDR3 is TGTGCCAGCAGTAATCGGGGGGCGGGCAATCAGCCCCAGCATTTT.

This clonotype was picked up a small number of times. J is TRBJ2-1 and V is TRBV29-1, with 8 bases identical to TRBD2. The CDR3 length is 14 residues. Germline assignment: CDR1 SQVTM and CDR2 ANQGSEA. V was pared by 3 bases and J by 3 bases, with 4 bases of the junction left unmatched. The CDR3, as DNA: TGCAGCGTTGATATCGGGGGGGTCTACAATGAGCAGTTCTTC. Translated, it gives CSVDIGGVYNEQFF.

The chain carries TRBV14 and TRBJ1-3, with 12 bases matching TRBD1. CDR1 and CDR2 (germline): SGHDN, FVKESK. Trimming removed 4 bases from V and 1 base from J; junction bases left unmatched: 14. This CDR3 has 20 residues. CDR3 in DNA: TGTGCCAGCAGCCCGTTAGGAGGCCCGGGACAGGGGGCTTCTGGAAACACCATATATTTT. Residues: CASSPLGGPGQGASGNTIYF. Full variable domain (remainder filled in from reference TRBV14 and TRBJ1-3): EAGVTQFPSHSVIEKGQTVTLRCDPISGHDNLYWYRRVMGKEIKFLLHFVKESKQDESGMPNNRFLAERTGGTYSTLKVQPAELEDSGVYFCASSPLGGPGQGASGNTIYFGEGSWLTVV.

This sequence joins TRBV6-5 and TRBJ2-7, with D unresolved. V lost 0 bases to trimming and J lost 3 bases, with 6 bases between them. The CDR3 is made up of 13 amino acids. Germline V gives CDR1 MNHEY, CDR2 SVGAGI. The CDR3 reads CASSYSLDYEQYF. The CDR3 DNA is TGTGCCAGCAGTTACTCCTTGGACTACGAGCAGTACTTC.

The chain uses TRBV6-2 or TRBV6-3 and TRBJ2-1; D ambiguous. This CDR3 is built from 12 residues. V lost 7 bases, J lost 9 bases, and 13 bases lay in between. CDR1 MNHEY and CDR2 SVGEGT come from the germline V gene. Here the CDR3 reads CASTLPRGEQFF. For the CDR3, the DNA is TGTGCCAGCACATTACCGCGCGGTGAGCAGTTCTTC.

This clonotype was counted between two and nine times. J is TRBJ1-2 and V is TRBV20-1, with 7 positions matching TRBD1. The CDR3 is 14 residues long. V lost 1 base and J lost 4; bases outside the gene matches: 6. From germline, CDR1 is DFQATT and CDR2 SNEGSKA (reference sequence). CDR3 region: CSARGQGGTYGYTF. The CDR3, as DNA: TGCAGTGCTAGAGGACAGGGTGGAACCTATGGCTACACCTTC.

The chain recombines TRBV4-2 with TRBJ2-7; TRBD2 might be the D (6 bases). The V end was cut by 7 bases, the J end by 6 bases, with 22 bases between. The CDR3 runs 15 residues. Germline CDR1 reads LGHNA; CDR2 reads YNFKEQ. CDR3 region: CASKEGPDWGREQYF. The CDR3 nucleotides are TGTGCCAGCAAGGAGGGGCCCGACTGGGGTCGCGAGCAGTACTTC.

In this sample, this clonotype turned up once. The chain joins TRBV3-1 to TRBJ2-1; 14 positions agree with TRBD2. The germline V gene has CDR1 LGHDT and CDR2 YNNKEL (reference sequence). The CDR3 sequence is 17 residues long. Trimming removed 3 bases from V and 7 bases from J; junction bases left unmatched: 8. DNA of the CDR3: TGTGCCAGCAGCCACGGGACTAGCGGGAGCAATTGGAATGAGCAGTTCTTC. The encoded protein is CASSHGTSGSNWNEQFF.

This clonotype was observed a few times. The gene calls are TRBV7-9 and TRBJ1-2, with D perhaps TRBD1 (5 bases). The CDR3 covers 16 residues. Germline V lookup: CDR1 SEHNR, CDR2 FQNEAQ (reference sequence). V was trimmed by 1 base and J by 0 bases, leaving 12 bases between them. The CDR3: CASSLVGTEPNYGYTF. The DNA for the CDR3 is TGTGCCAGCAGCTTAGTGGGGACCGAACCTAACTATGGCTACACCTTC.

The rearrangement uses TRBV12-3 or TRBV12-4 and TRBJ2-5, with D perhaps being TRBD1 or TRBD2 (5 bases each). V was clipped by 7 bases and J by 5 bases, with 14 bases between them. The CDR3 totals 13 residues. CDR3 sequence reads: CASNEGYAETQYF. As DNA, the CDR3 is TGTGCCAGCAACGAGGGGTACGCCGAGACCCAGTACTTC.

This clonotype has a handful of counts. CDR3: CASTIQANTGELFF. The CDR3 nucleotides are TGTGCCAGCACCATACAAGCGAACACCGGGGAGCTGTTTTTT. This rearrangement joins TRBV27 to TRBJ2-2; no clear D. This CDR3 spans 14 amino acids. Trimming stripped 7 bases from V and 0 bases from J, with 9 bases between. Germline V gives CDR1 MNHEY, CDR2 SMNVEV (reference sequence).

The table lists this clonotype with a few counts. This chain links TRBV4-3 with TRBJ1-4; TRBD1 matches 8 bases. V shed 6 bases, J shed 8 bases, and the junction held 11 bases outside the gene matches. In germline, CDR1 is LGHNA, CDR2 YSLEER. The CDR3 consists of 15 residues. The CDR3 nucleotides are TGCGCCAGCAGGGACTCAGGGGGCATTCAGGAAAAACTGTTTTTT. This translates into CASRDSGGIQEKLFF.

The chain couples TRBV12-3 or TRBV12-4 to TRBJ2-7; the match to TRBD2 covers 8 bases. The CDR3 loop spans 16 amino acids. V lost 4 bases to trimming and J lost 1 base; unmatched junction nucleotides: 9. The CDR3 here is CASSSRQVAGSYEQYF. The DNA for the CDR3 is TGTGCCAGCAGTTCCCGACAGGTAGCGGGATCCTACGAGCAGTACTTC.

The V and J genes are TRBV28 and TRBJ2-1; no reliable D call. V was pared by 2 bases and J by 0 bases, with 8 bases between. Per germline, CDR1 MDHEN and CDR2 SYDVKM. This CDR3 has 15 amino acids. The CDR3 protein is CASSLAQSSYNEQFF. The CDR3 DNA reads TGTGCCAGCAGTTTAGCCCAGAGCTCCTACAATGAGCAGTTCTTC. The complete variable domain, with remaining parts taken from reference TRBV28 and TRBJ2-1, reads DVKVTQSSRYLVKRTGEKVFLECVQDMDHENMFWYRQDPGLGLRLIYFSYDVKMKEKGDIPEGYSVSREKKERFSLILESASTNQTSMYLCASSLAQSSYNEQFFGPGTRLTVL.

This rearrangement joins TRBV11-3 to TRBJ1-1; D not certain. This CDR3 comprises 13 residues. Germline V lookup: CDR1 SGHNT, CDR2 YENEEA. V was cut by 5 bases and J by 5 bases, with 12 bases left in between. The DNA of the CDR3 is TGTGCCAGCAGCGCCAGACGTGGGACTGAAGCTTTCTTT. Amino acid sequence: CASSARRGTEAFF.

As concerns this clonotype: The CDR3 carries no conserved terminal phenylalanine or tryptophan, so it likely arises from a read error. The chain couples TRBV4-2 to TRBJ1-1, with 7 bases lining up with TRBD1. Germline loops: CDR1 LGHNA, CDR2 YNFKEQ. Trimming cost V 4 bases and J 6 bases; bases outside gene matches: 14. CDR3 size: 16 residues. CDR3 sequence (DNA): TGTGCCAGCAGCCTCGGACAGGCGTCCTCTGTAGCTGAAGCTTTCCTT. The encoded protein is CASSLGQASSVAEAFL.

This clonotype was seen at least ten times. The rearrangement joins TRBV28 to TRBJ1-1; D is unresolved. V lost 6 bases to trimming and J lost 0 bases, with 8 bases between them. The CDR3 sequence is 13 residues long. The germline V gene has CDR1 MDHEN and CDR2 SYDVKM. The DNA for the CDR3 is TGTGCCAGCAGATCTACAGTGAACACTGAAGCTTTCTTT. Translation gives CASRSTVNTEAFF.

This sequence joins TRBV6-2 or TRBV6-3 and TRBJ1-1; D is ambiguous. The CDR3 extends over 13 amino acids. Germline V lookup: CDR1 MNHEY, CDR2 SVGEGT. V dropped 5 bases and J dropped 3 bases, with 10 bases sitting between them. The CDR3 DNA reads TGTGCCAGCAGTGGGCGTAAGTACACTGAAGCTTTCTTT. Translation gives CASSGRKYTEAFF.

The chain combines TRBV4-3 with TRBJ1-6; D gene unclear. Germline assignment: CDR1 LGHNA and CDR2 YSLEER. Trimming cost V 0 bases and J 4 bases, with 4 bases left between them. CDR3 length equals 14 residues. The CDR3 DNA follows: TGCGCCAGCAGCCAAGAAGGATATAATTCACCCCTCCACTTT. It translates to CASSQEGYNSPLHF.

This clonotype was observed a few times. The V gene is TRBV10-2, the J gene TRBJ1-2; D uncertain. V dropped 7 bases and J dropped 8 bases, with 17 bases sitting between them. Looked up from germline, CDR1 is WSHSY and CDR2 is SAAADI. The CDR3 is made up of 13 amino acids. CDR3 bases: TGCGCCAGCACTCAAAACAGCGGTACCGGCTACACCTTC. Amino acids: CASTQNSGTGYTF.

The chain carries TRBV27 and TRBJ2-7, with D possibly called TRBD1 or TRBD2 (7 bases each). Germline V gene lookup returns CDR1 MNHEY and CDR2 SMNVEV (reference sequence). Trimming cost V 0 bases and J 2 bases, with 14 bases left between them. The CDR3 is made up of 16 amino acids. CDR3 DNA sequence: TGTGCCAGCAGTTTATCGGGGGGGACAGTAGCCTACGAGCAGTACTTC. Its translation is CASSLSGGTVAYEQYF.